This entry lists 32 T cell receptor beta chains sequenced from one sample in a study of T-cell reconstitution after alpha-beta-depleted transplantation in children. Preparation of the TCRbeta library was carried out with unique molecular identifiers. Each CDR3 protein is one row after TCRdb ran MiXCR on the PCR reads. The data hold 250,000 to 300,000 distinct CDR3 sequences, with about 9.5% observed a single time. The material sequenced was PBMCs, taken before TCRalphabeta/CD19-depleted stem cell transplant. The receptors stem from a boy in the first two years of life with acute myeloid leukemia, due to receive a stem cell transplant.

This clonotype was recorded many times. The genes are TRBV5-1 and TRBJ2-7; D remains ambiguous. The germline V and J ends were trimmed by 0 bases and 2 bases, with 9 bases remaining between them. CDR3 size: 14 residues. CDR1 SGHRS and CDR2 YFSETQ come from the germline V gene. The CDR3 spells CASSLGKATYEQYF. In DNA form, the CDR3 reads TGCGCCAGCAGCTTGGGAAAGGCGACCTACGAGCAGTACTTC.

This clonotype was observed a handful of times. This chain uses TRBV18 with TRBJ2-7; 11 bases line up with TRBD1. Trimming at V came to 3 bases and at J to 4 bases, leaving 14 bases not matched to a gene. The CDR3 loop spans 18 amino acids. In germline, CDR1 is KGHSH, CDR2 LQKENI. This CDR3 is CASSPIPLQGQGAYEQYF. CDR3 in DNA: TGTGCCAGCTCACCGATACCCCTCCAAGGACAGGGGGCTTACGAGCAGTACTTC. Looking up the rest from reference TRBV18 and TRBJ2-7 gives the full variable domain: NAGVMQNPRHLVRRRGQEARLRCSPMKGHSHVYWYRQLPEEGLKFMVYLQKENIIDESGMPKERFSAEFPKEGPSILRIQQVVRGDSAAYFCASSPIPLQGQGAYEQYFGPGTRLTVT.

This clonotype was seen many times. The gene calls are TRBV12-3 or TRBV12-4 and TRBJ2-1; D may be TRBD1 or TRBD2 (6 bases each). The CDR3 sequence is 15 residues long. V gave up 3 bases and J gave up 7 bases, with 16 bases separating them. The CDR3 DNA sequence: TGTGCCAGCAGTTTTGCTATAGGGGGAGGTAATGAGCAGTTCTTC. This sequence encodes CASSFAIGGGNEQFF.

This clonotype has a count of ten or more. The rearrangement links TRBV7-9 to TRBJ2-1; D remains ambiguous. Germline CDR1 SEHNR, CDR2 FQNEAQ (reference sequence). Trimming took 5 bases from V and 4 from J, leaving 9 bases between them. The CDR3 loop spans 13 amino acids. The DNA of the CDR3 is TGTGCCAGCAGCCCGGTTGCGTACAATGAGCAGTTCTTC. Amino acid sequence: CASSPVAYNEQFF.

The chain has TRBV3-1 and TRBJ2-5; unclear D gene. Trimming removed 0 bases from V and 1 base from J, with 12 bases in between. The CDR3 totals 16 residues. Germline CDR1 and CDR2: LGHDT and YNNKEL (reference sequence). This CDR3 reads CASSQDQDLLQETQYF. The DNA for the CDR3 is TGTGCCAGCAGCCAAGACCAGGACCTCCTCCAAGAGACCCAGTACTTC.

This rearrangement joins TRBV5-1 to TRBJ2-2; D ambiguous. Trimming took 4 bases from V and 3 from J, leaving 4 bases between them. The CDR3 has 12 amino acids. Germline loops: CDR1 SGHRS, CDR2 YFSETQ. The CDR3 protein is CASSEDTGELFF. CDR3 in DNA: TGCGCCAGCAGCGAGGACACCGGGGAGCTGTTTTTT.

This clonotype was observed at least ten times. The V and J genes are TRBV25-1 and TRBJ2-7, with a tentative D call TRBD1 (6 bases). CDR1 MGHDK and CDR2 SYGVNS come from the germline V gene. Trimming removed 4 bases from V and 3 bases from J, with 10 bases in between. This CDR3 region has 13 residues. The DNA of the CDR3 is TGTGCCAGCAGTGTTGGACAGCTCTACGAGCAGTACTTC. Translation: CASSVGQLYEQYF.

This clonotype was recorded at least ten times. The chain couples TRBV12-3 or TRBV12-4 to TRBJ2-7; D may be TRBD1 (6 bases). The CDR3 is 15 amino acids. Trimming took off 5 bases at V and 0 bases at J, with 14 bases between the two ends. The chain's CDR3 is CASSPDRPSSYEQYF. CDR3 sequence (DNA): TGTGCCAGCAGTCCAGACAGGCCGAGCTCCTACGAGCAGTACTTC.

This clonotype was seen ten or more times. The rearrangement uses TRBV9 and TRBJ2-3; D is uncertain. The CDR3 covers 14 residues. V was cut by 7 bases and J by 0 bases, with 12 bases left in between. Per germline, CDR1 SGDLS and CDR2 YYNGEE. This chain's CDR3 is CASATRLSTDTQYF. The CDR3 coding sequence is TGTGCCAGCGCCACACGGCTCAGCACAGATACGCAGTATTTT. The full variable domain, in which reference TRBV9 and TRBJ2-3 provide the parts outside the CDR3, is DSGVTQTPKHLITATGQRVTLRCSPRSGDLSVYWYQQSLDQGLQFLIQYYNGEERAKGNILERFSAQQFPDLHSELNLSSLELGDSALYFCASATRLSTDTQYFGPGTRLTVL.

This clonotype was observed many times. This chain connects TRBV7-9 to TRBJ2-7, with a weak D call TRBD1 (6 bases). The CDR3 has 14 residues. From germline, CDR1 is SEHNR and CDR2 FQNEAQ (reference sequence). V was trimmed by 5 bases and J by 0 bases, leaving 11 bases between them. CDR3 loop: CASSAGQSSYEQYF. As DNA, the CDR3 is TGTGCCAGCAGCGCAGGACAGTCCTCCTACGAGCAGTACTTC.

This clonotype was recorded a few times. The J gene is TRBJ2-1, the V gene TRBV9; 8 positions agree with TRBD2. The germline CDR1 and CDR2 sequences are SGDLS and YYNGEE. J lost 12 bases, V lost 3 bases, and 8 bases had no gene match. The CDR3 contains 13 residues. This chain's CDR3 is CASSEAGTRRQFF. CDR3 nucleotides: TGTGCCAGCAGCGAGGCGGGGACTAGGAGGCAGTTCTTC.

The chain joins TRBV11-2 to TRBJ1-5, with D maybe TRBD1 (5 bases). The CDR3 contains 18 residues. With 1 base removed from V and 2 bases from J, the gap between germline ends came to 18 bases. Germline V gene data show CDR1 as SGHAT and CDR2 as FQNNGV. CDR3 amino acids: CASSLVPGGLFGNQPQHF. CDR3 in DNA: TGTGCCAGCAGCTTAGTCCCCGGGGGACTCTTTGGCAATCAGCCCCAGCATTTT.

This clonotype was observed at least ten times. The chain combines TRBV7-6 with TRBJ2-7, with 8 bases fitting TRBD1. The CDR3 has 13 residues. CDR1 is SGHVS, CDR2 FNYEAQ, per germline. With 5 bases clipped from V and 3 bases from J, the junction kept 3 bases outside the gene matches. CDR3 bases: TGTGCCAGCAGCCGTGGACAGGGCTACGAGCAGTACTTC. Translating gives CASSRGQGYEQYF.

This clonotype was counted only a few times. V gene TRBV3-1 combines with J gene TRBJ1-5; D gene unclear. Germline V CDR1 and CDR2: LGHDT, YNNKEL (reference sequence). V was shortened by 0 bases and J by 0 bases, with 3 bases between the two germline ends. This CDR3 has 14 residues. This CDR3 reads CASSQDYSNQPQHF. CDR3 DNA: TGTGCCAGCAGCCAAGATTATAGCAATCAGCCCCAGCATTTT.

V and J are TRBV7-9 and TRBJ2-7; weak D call: TRBD2 (5 bases). The CDR3 length is 14 residues. With 5 bases removed from V and 3 bases from J, the gap between germline ends came to 14 bases. Germline assignment: CDR1 SEHNR and CDR2 FQNEAQ (reference sequence). The CDR3 region has the DNA TGTGCCAGCAGCGGAGGTAACTCCCTCTACGAGCAGTACTTC. This encodes CASSGGNSLYEQYF.

This clonotype was seen ten or more times. This chain connects TRBV4-3 to TRBJ2-1, with 7 nucleotides matching TRBD2. CDR1 and CDR2 (germline): LGHNA, YSLEER. J was trimmed by 0 bases and V by 8 bases; bases with no gene match: 7. This CDR3 has 15 amino acids. The CDR3 nucleotides are TGCGCCAGCGCGACTAGCCCGAGCTCCTACAATGAGCAGTTCTTC. This codes for CASATSPSSYNEQFF.

A word on this clonotype: This may arise from a read error, as a much more abundant clone is one base away. The rearrangement joins TRBV5-5 to TRBJ1-2; no definite D call. The V and J ends lost 5 bases and 3 bases respectively, with 17 bases between them. The CDR3 is made up of 15 amino acids. CDR1 is SGHKS, CDR2 YYEKEE, per germline (reference sequence). The CDR3 coding sequence is TGTGCCAGCAGATTGACTCCACTGAGTGACTATGGCTACACCTTC. Its protein product is CASRLTPLSDYGYTF.

The sample holds a few counts of this clonotype. This chain joins TRBV25-1 and TRBJ1-6; a possible D gene is TRBD1 (5 bases). Germline-derived CDR1 and CDR2 are MGHDK and SYGVNS. The CDR3 extends over 15 amino acids. Trimming stripped 7 bases from V and 8 bases from J, with 18 bases between. DNA for the CDR3: TGTGCCAGCACCGGAGTAGACAGCAACTATTCACCCCTCCACTTT. Its protein product is CASTGVDSNYSPLHF.

This clonotype was seen ten or more times. The J gene is TRBJ2-2, the V gene TRBV5-1; 11 bases fit TRBD2. Germline-derived CDR1 and CDR2 are SGHRS and YFSETQ. Losses at the gene ends were 5 bases for V and 2 bases for J; bases not matched to a gene: 5. The length of the CDR3 is 16 residues. In nucleotides, the CDR3 is TGCGCCAGCAGTCCGACTAGCGGGGTTAACACCGGGGAGCTGTTTTTT. Translated, it gives CASSPTSGVNTGELFF.

The chain employs TRBV20-1 and TRBJ2-3; 11 bases fit TRBD2. CDR1 is DFQATT, CDR2 SNEGSKA, per germline (reference sequence). CDR3 length: 14 residues. After removal of 5 bases from V and 6 bases from J, the junction contained 7 bases not matched to a gene. The CDR3 sequence: CSAVAGGPSDTQYF. The CDR3 bases are TGCAGTGCTGTAGCGGGGGGGCCATCGGATACGCAGTATTTT.

The sample holds many counts of this clonotype. This rearrangement joins TRBV4-3 to TRBJ2-2, with D possibly TRBD2 on 6 matching bases. CDR3 length: 16 amino acids. CDR1 LGHNA and CDR2 YSLEER come from the germline V gene. V lost 0 bases to trimming and J lost 7 bases, with 15 bases between them. CDR3 region: CASSQDRGGSGGELFF. DNA for the CDR3: TGCGCCAGCAGCCAAGATCGAGGAGGGAGCGGCGGGGAGCTGTTTTTT.

This chain links TRBV7-8 with TRBJ2-7; TRBD1 agrees at 8 bases. The CDR3 length is 15 residues. Germline CDR1 is SGHVS and CDR2 is FQNEAQ. The V and J ends lost 3 bases and 3 bases, in that order; junction bases with no gene match: 7. CDR3 in DNA: TGTGCCAGCAGCTTTGCGGGACAGGCAGGCTACGAGCAGTACTTC. Its protein product is CASSFAGQAGYEQYF.

This clonotype was seen a single time. The chain uses TRBV7-6 and TRBJ2-1; D gene ambiguous. V was trimmed by 0 bases and J by 0 bases, leaving 6 bases between them. Per the germline V gene, CDR1 is SGHVS and CDR2 is FNYEAQ. The CDR3 totals 15 residues. CDR3 coding DNA: TGTGCCAGCAGCTTAGCCTGGAGCTCCTACAATGAGCAGTTCTTC. Translating gives CASSLAWSSYNEQFF. Variable domain in full (rest from reference TRBV7-6 and TRBJ2-1): GAGVSQSPRYKVTKRGQDVALRCDPISGHVSLYWYRQALGQGPEFLTYFNYEAQQDKSGLPNDRFSAERPEGSISTLTIQRTEQRDSAMYRCASSLAWSSYNEQFFGPGTRLTVL.

This clonotype was seen many times. As DNA, the CDR3 is TGCAGCGTTTCGGGACAGGGGGCCCACTATGGCTACACCTTC. Protein sequence: CSVSGQGAHYGYTF. The chain uses TRBV29-1 and TRBJ1-2; 12 nucleotides match TRBD1. There are 14 residues in the CDR3. Germline assignment: CDR1 SQVTM and CDR2 ANQGSEA. With V trimmed by 5 bases and J by 3 bases, 4 bases remained unmatched.

This clonotype was counted ten times or more. The chain employs TRBV27 and TRBJ2-7; 7 nucleotides line up with TRBD1. CDR3 length equals 16 residues. V shed 3 bases and J 7 bases; nucleotides not matched to a gene: 15. The germline CDR1 and CDR2 sequences are MNHEY and SMNVEV (reference sequence). CDR3 region: CASSFGRDRFLGEQYF. Here the CDR3 DNA reads TGTGCCAGCAGTTTCGGAAGGGACAGATTCTTAGGGGAGCAGTACTTC.

This chain uses TRBV20-1 with TRBJ2-7, with D unresolved. Trimming took 8 bases from V and 0 from J, leaving 11 bases between them. The CDR3 covers 12 residues. The germline V gene encodes CDR1 DFQATT and CDR2 SNEGSKA (reference sequence). The CDR3 here is CSRAISSYEQYF. CDR3 coding DNA: TGCAGTAGAGCCATTAGCTCCTACGAGCAGTACTTC.

This clonotype was observed a handful of times. This chain joins TRBV23-1 and TRBJ2-4; 7 bases map to TRBD1. TRBV23-1 belongs to the ORF category, with a function that is uncertain. The V and J ends lost 8 bases and 0 bases, in that order; junction bases with no gene match: 7. The CDR3 covers 15 residues. In DNA form, the CDR3 reads TGCGCCAGCGACCCGGACAGGCTAGCCAAAAACATTCAGTACTTC. It yields the protein CASDPDRLAKNIQYF.

This clonotype was counted many times. The V and J genes are TRBV5-1 and TRBJ1-2, with a weak D call TRBD1 (5 bases). V was pared by 4 bases and J by 4 bases, with 17 bases between. Germline V gives CDR1 SGHRS, CDR2 YFSETQ. The CDR3 has 15 residues. The CDR3 is CASSLLGTDRYGYTF. For the CDR3, the DNA is TGCGCCAGCAGCCTTCTTGGGACCGACCGCTATGGCTACACCTTC.

J is TRBJ1-6 and V is TRBV6-5; possibly TRBD1 for D (5 bases). The CDR3 is made up of 16 amino acids. The germline gives CDR1 MNHEY, CDR2 SVGAGI. V lost 4 bases and J lost 2, with 12 bases in between. The CDR3 sequence is CASSWAGLPYNSPLHF. The CDR3 nucleotides read TGTGCCAGCAGTTGGGCAGGGCTACCCTATAATTCACCCCTCCACTTT.

This clonotype came up a few times. The rearrangement uses TRBV2 and TRBJ2-7, with D perhaps being TRBD1 or TRBD2 (6 bases each). There are 16 residues in the CDR3. Germline CDR1 and CDR2: SNHLY and FYNNEI. Trimming left V 7 bases short and J 11 bases short, with 30 bases between. The CDR3 is CASIRGVGIASNREYF. The CDR3 DNA is TGTGCCAGCATTAGGGGGGTGGGGATTGCCTCCAACCGTGAGTACTTC.

This clonotype showed up just a few times. The chain carries TRBV6-5 and TRBJ2-7; D is uncertain. Germline V gene data show CDR1 as MNHEY and CDR2 as SVGAGI. This CDR3 is 15 amino acids long. With 2 bases removed from V and 3 bases from J, the gap between germline ends came to 14 bases. The DNA for the CDR3 is TGTGCCAGCAGTTACAGGCGGACCGCAAACTACGAGCAGTACTTC. It codes for CASSYRRTANYEQYF.

This clonotype was recorded many times. This chain connects TRBV5-6 to TRBJ2-2, with TRBD2 identical over 11 bases. This CDR3 comprises 15 residues. Germline V CDR1 and CDR2: SGHDT, YYEEEE. V trimming: 3 bases; J trimming: 9 bases; junction bases outside the gene matches: 7. DNA for the CDR3: TGTGCCAGCAGCTACGGACTAGCGGGCGCGAGGGAGCTGTTTTTT. It translates to CASSYGLAGARELFF.